This TCR beta chain originates from a study of blood T cell repertoires in COVID-19. As to this clone: In the same sample, other DNA sequences code for this CDR3.

The CDR3 sequence is 14 residues long. Per germline, CDR1 KGHSH and CDR2 LQKENI. V lost 3 bases, J lost 5 bases, and 13 bases lay in between. The assay was immunoSEQ multiplex PCR, and TCRdb's table has in-frame clones only and misses some. The data contain roughly 100,000 clones, 91% of them singletons. The V call is TRBV18, the J call TRBJ1-1, with D possibly matching TRBD1 (5 bases). The source is a human donor in a cohort sampled during active COVID-19. Material for sequencing was peripheral blood. CDR3 nucleotides: TGTGCCAGCTCACCGTCCCGGGGGGGGACTGAAGCTTTCTTT. Its protein product is CASSPSRGGTEAFF.